Shown below are 13 T cell receptor beta chains from a single sample sequenced in a study of T cells in Graves' hyperthyroidism and ophthalmopathy. Authors of the study amplified TCR beta CDR3 regions from RNA transcripts. During a first-round RT-PCR of the TCR CDR3, the HTBI primer set was used. TCRdb recomputed calls from the multiplex PCR reads with MiXCR, one row per CDR3 protein. The sample holds around 620,000 distinct CDR3 sequences, around 15% seen once. The sample comprised blood. These receptors were obtained from a woman in her 30s with Graves' hyperthyroidism.

The chain has TRBV12-3 or TRBV12-4 and TRBJ2-7, with a weak D call TRBD2 (7 bases). The CDR3 contains 18 residues. Deletions cut 6 bases from V and 2 bases from J, with 26 bases between. The DNA of the CDR3 is TGTGCCAGCAGCCCGGCCAGGGGTGGAAAGCGGGGAACCTACGAGCAGTACTTC. Encoded protein: CASSPARGGKRGTYEQYF.

This clonotype was observed many times. The chain uses TRBV2 and TRBJ2-1; 13 nucleotides align to TRBD2. V shed 7 bases and J 9 bases; nucleotides not matched to a gene: 6. Per germline, CDR1 SNHLY and CDR2 FYNNEI. This CDR3 is built from 14 residues. The CDR3 DNA reads as TGTGCCAGCACCCAGAGGACTAGCGGGGGTGAGCAGTTCTTC. It yields the protein CASTQRTSGGEQFF.

In this sample, this clonotype turned up once. The genes are TRBV3-2 and TRBJ2-2. TRBV3-2 is flagged as a pseudogene. This CDR3 is 16 amino acids long. The CDR3 protein is CASSQDSRANTGELFF. For the CDR3, the DNA is TGTGCCAGCAGCCAAGATTCCAGGGCGAACACCGGGGAGCTGTTTTTT.

The chain uses TRBV29-1 and TRBJ1-1; D remains ambiguous. The V end lost 4 bases, the J end lost 0 bases, and 6 bases lay between the germline ends. This CDR3 comprises 12 residues. From germline, CDR1 is SQVTM and CDR2 ANQGSEA. CDR3: CSVGTLNTEAFF. In DNA, the CDR3 is TGCAGCGTTGGGACTCTGAACACTGAAGCTTTCTTT.

This clonotype was counted ten times or more. J is TRBJ2-3 and V is TRBV27, with TRBD2 matching 8 bases. The V segment lost 4 bases and the J segment 0 bases; nucleotides outside the gene matches: 6. The CDR3 has 16 residues. CDR1 and CDR2 from the germline V gene are MNHEY and SMNVEV (reference sequence). CDR3 loop: CASSSTGTRSTDTQYF. The DNA of the CDR3 is TGTGCCAGCAGTTCAACCGGGACTAGGAGCACAGATACGCAGTATTTT.

The V gene is TRBV11-1, the J gene TRBJ1-6; D is perhaps TRBD1 (6 bases). The CDR3 runs to 16 residues. The V gene lost 5 bases and the J gene lost 9 bases, with 20 bases spanning the gap. Per germline, CDR1 SGHAT and CDR2 FQDESV (reference sequence). CDR3 nucleotides: TGTGCCAGCAGCCAACGGGTTGGGGGGGGGCTTTCACCCCTCCACTTT. It translates to CASSQRVGGGLSPLHF.

The table lists this clonotype with many counts. The chain has TRBV7-2 and TRBJ2-7; maybe TRBD1 (5 bases). This CDR3 is 14 amino acids long. V was cut by 4 bases and J by 2 bases, with 12 bases left in between. CDR1 and CDR2 from the germline V gene are SGHTA and FQGNSA. The CDR3 sequence: CASSSRPGTYEQYF. In DNA, the CDR3 is TGTGCCAGCAGCTCCCGGCCAGGGACCTACGAGCAGTACTTC.

This clonotype was seen a few times. J is TRBJ1-1 and V is TRBV4-1, with TRBD1 matching over 12 bases. V lost 8 bases and J lost 4; bases outside the gene matches: 8. The CDR3 loop spans 15 amino acids. Germline loops: CDR1 MGHRA, CDR2 YSYEKL. The CDR3 DNA reads TGCGCCAGCCCGGGACAGGGGGCGATCGGCACTGAAGCTTTCTTT. Amino acid sequence: CASPGQGAIGTEAFF.

The chain joins TRBV13 to TRBJ2-3, with 11 nucleotides matching TRBD2. Germline V gene data show CDR1 as PRHDT and CDR2 as FYEKMQ (reference sequence). The CDR3 totals 19 residues. Trimming cost V 2 bases and J 2 bases; bases outside gene matches: 12. CDR3 amino acids: CASSLLYRLAGTDTDTQYF. The CDR3, as DNA: TGTGCCAGCAGCTTACTCTACAGACTAGCGGGGACCGACACAGATACGCAGTATTTT.

The chain couples TRBV12-3 or TRBV12-4 to TRBJ2-7; D unclear. Trimming removed 6 bases at V and 0 bases at J, with 12 bases between. The CDR3 sequence is 14 residues long. The DNA of the CDR3 is TGTGCCAGCAGGGTTTTGGGCAGCTCCTACGAGCAGTACTTC. It specifies CASRVLGSSYEQYF.

In its sample, this clonotype was seen many times. This chain joins TRBV27 and TRBJ2-7; D remains ambiguous. Trimming pared 2 bases from V and 0 bases from J, leaving 14 bases between. The CDR3 covers 16 residues. CDR1 is MNHEY and CDR2 is SMNVEV in the germline V gene (reference sequence). The CDR3 reads CASSLKGPTASYEQYF. DNA for the CDR3: TGTGCCAGCAGTTTAAAAGGACCCACCGCCTCCTACGAGCAGTACTTC.

This clonotype has a count of ten or more. This chain uses TRBV27 with TRBJ1-1, with TRBD1 matching 8 bases. CDR1 and CDR2 (germline): MNHEY, SMNVEV (reference sequence). The CDR3 is 14 amino acids. The V and J ends lost 3 bases and 5 bases, in that order; junction bases with no gene match: 5. CDR3 loop: CASSFQQGDTEAFF. The CDR3 DNA reads as TGTGCCAGCAGTTTCCAACAGGGGGATACTGAAGCTTTCTTT.

This clonotype occurred many times. The chain joins TRBV27 to TRBJ2-1; 8 nucleotides match TRBD1. J gave up 10 bases and V 6 bases, and 5 bases lay outside the gene matches. Germline loops: CDR1 MNHEY, CDR2 SMNVEV (reference sequence). The CDR3 runs to 12 residues. The DNA of the CDR3 is TGTGCCAGCAGCCACTCAGGGGGCGAGCAGTTCTTC. Its protein is CASSHSGGEQFF.